This T cell receptor (beta chain) was identified in a study of blood T cell repertoires in COVID-19. Looking at the study overall: Samples came from the United States, Italy and Spain, spanning acute and convalescent COVID-19. T cells, B-cell-depleted T cells, or PBMCs provided the cDNA or gDNA that served as material.

The table came from immunoSEQ multiplex PCR; TCRdb's copy has only in-frame clones and leaves some out. The data show 150,000 or so clones, with around four fifths seen just once and under 3% held by the top ten. V lost 4 bases and J 5 bases, leaving 11 bases between the germline ends. The CDR3 spans 13 residues. CDR1 is GTSNPN and CDR2 is SVGIG in the germline V gene (reference sequence). Sequences were obtained from peripheral blood. The chain uses TRBV30 and TRBJ1-4; possibly TRBD1 for D (5 bases). This TCR derives from a woman in her sixties or seventies with acute or convalescent COVID-19. CDR3 DNA: TGTGCCTGGAAAGGGGATCCAAATGAAAAACTGTTTTTT. Translation gives CAWKGDPNEKLFF.